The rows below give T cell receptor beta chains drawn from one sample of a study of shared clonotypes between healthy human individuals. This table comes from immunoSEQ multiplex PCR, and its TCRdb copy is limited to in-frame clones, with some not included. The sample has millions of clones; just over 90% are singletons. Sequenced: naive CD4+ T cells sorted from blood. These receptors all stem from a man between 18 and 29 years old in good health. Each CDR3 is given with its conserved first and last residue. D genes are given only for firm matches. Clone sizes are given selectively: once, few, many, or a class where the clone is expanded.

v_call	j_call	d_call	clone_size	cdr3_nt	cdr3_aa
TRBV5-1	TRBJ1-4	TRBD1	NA	TGCGCCAGCAGCCCGGGACAGATAGGCGATGAAAAACTGTTTTTT	CASSPGQIGDEKLFF
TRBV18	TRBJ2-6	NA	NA	TGTGCCAGCTCACCTAGCTCTGGGGCCAACGTCCTGACTTTC	CASSPSSGANVLTF
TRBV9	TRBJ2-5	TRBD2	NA	TGTGCCAGCAATCTTGGACTAGGGTACGAGACCCAGTACTTC	CASNLGLGYETQYF
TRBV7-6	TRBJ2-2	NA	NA	TGTGCCAGCAGCTTGAGCGGTCAGAACACCGGGGAGCTGTTTTTT	CASSLSGQNTGELFF
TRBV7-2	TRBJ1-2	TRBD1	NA	TGTGCCAGCAGCTTATCAGGAGGGGGCCAATCAAGATTTGGCTACACCTTC	CASSLSGGGQSRFGYTF
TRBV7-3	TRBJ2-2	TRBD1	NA	TGTGCCAGCAGCCGTCTTGGACAGGGTGGTACCGGGGAGCTGTTTTTT	CASSRLGQGGTGELFF
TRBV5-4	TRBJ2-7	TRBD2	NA	TGTGCTTTCACGGGTCTAGCGGGTTACGAGCAGTACTTC	CAFTGLAGYEQYF
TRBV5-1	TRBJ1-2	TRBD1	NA	TGCGCCAGCAGCACGACAGGGGAATATGGCTACACCTTC	CASSTTGEYGYTF
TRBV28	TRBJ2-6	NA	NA	TGTGCCAGCAGTCCAGGGGCGGCTGGGGCCAACGTCCTGACTTTC	CASSPGAAGANVLTF
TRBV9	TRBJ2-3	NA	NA	TGTGCCAGCAGCCCATGGACTACCGATACGCAGTATTTT	CASSPWTTDTQYF
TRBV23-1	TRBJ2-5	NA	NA	TGCGCCAGCAGTCAACTCTGGGCCCAGGGAGAGACCCAGTACTTC	CASSQLWAQGETQYF
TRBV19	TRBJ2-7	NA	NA	TGTGCCAGTAGCCGCGGAGGGGTTGCCTACGAGCAGTACTTC	CASSRGGVAYEQYF
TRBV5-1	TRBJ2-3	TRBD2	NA	TGCGCCAGCAGCCGTGAGGGACTAAATACGCAGTATTTT	CASSREGLNTQYF
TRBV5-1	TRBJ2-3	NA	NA	TGCGCCAGTACTCGACCTGGGGGGAGCCAGGAAACAGATACGCAGTATTTT	CASTRPGGSQETDTQYF
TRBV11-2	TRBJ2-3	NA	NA	TGTGCCAGCAGCTTTGCCGGACAAGCCACAGATACGCAGTATTTT	CASSFAGQATDTQYF
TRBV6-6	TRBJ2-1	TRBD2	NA	TGTGCCAGCAGTTACCAAAAGGGGAGGGATGAGCAGTTCTTC	CASSYQKGRDEQFF
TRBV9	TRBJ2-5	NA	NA	TGTGCCAGCAGCCCCCCCATGGACTCCAATAGGGGGGGGCTTAGAGAGACCCAGTACTTC	CASSPPMDSNRGGLRETQYF
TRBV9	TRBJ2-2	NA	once	TGTGCCAGCAGCGTAGCCCCCACCGGGGAGCTGTTTTTT	CASSVAPTGELFF
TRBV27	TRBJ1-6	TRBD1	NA	TGTGCCAGCAGTTTAAACCGCGACAGGGGGCCGTATAATTCACCCCTCCACTTT	CASSLNRDRGPYNSPLHF
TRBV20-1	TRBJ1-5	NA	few	TGCAGTGCTAGTCTAGGGCCCCAGCATTTT	CSASLGPQHF
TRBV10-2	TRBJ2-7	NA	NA	TGCGCCAGCAGTGAGTTATCCGAGCAGTACTTC	CASSELSEQYF
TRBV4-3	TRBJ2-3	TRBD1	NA	TGCGCCAGCAGCCAGGATTGGGACAGGGGGACAGATACGCAGTATTTT	CASSQDWDRGTDTQYF
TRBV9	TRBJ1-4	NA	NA	TGTGCCAGCAGCGCTCGGGAGGGGACTAATGAAAAACTGTTTTTT	CASSAREGTNEKLFF
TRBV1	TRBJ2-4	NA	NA	TGCACCAGCTTGAGACTAGCGGGTCTAGCCAAAAACATTCAGTACTTC	CTSLRLAGLAKNIQYF
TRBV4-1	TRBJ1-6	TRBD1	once	TGCGCCAGCAGCCAAGAGGGAGGGGGCCTCTCCTATAATTCACCCCTCCACTTT	CASSQEGGGLSYNSPLHF
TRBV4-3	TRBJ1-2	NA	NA	TGCGCCAGCAGCCAGAAAGGGGAGAGTTCTAACTATGGCTACACCTTC	CASSQKGESSNYGYTF
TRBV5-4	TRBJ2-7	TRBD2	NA	TGTGCCAGCAGCGCGGGAGGCTACGAGCAGTACTTC	CASSAGGYEQYF
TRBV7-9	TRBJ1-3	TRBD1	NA	TGTGCCAGCAGTGGAGCGACAGGGGGAGCTGGAAACACCATATATTTT	CASSGATGGAGNTIYF
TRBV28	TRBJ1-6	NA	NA	TGTGCCAGCACCGATAATTCACCCCTCCACTTT	CASTDNSPLHF
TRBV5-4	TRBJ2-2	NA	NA	TGTGCCAGCAGCCTAAGTACAACCAGCACCGGGGAGCTGTTTTTT	CASSLSTTSTGELFF
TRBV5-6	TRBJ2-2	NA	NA	TGTGCCAGCAGCATGGGACTTTACGGGGAGCTGTTTTTT	CASSMGLYGELFF
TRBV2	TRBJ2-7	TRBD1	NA	TGTGCCAGCAGTCCACAGGGGGGCAGCTCCTACGAGCAGTACTTC	CASSPQGGSSYEQYF
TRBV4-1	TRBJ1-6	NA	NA	TGCGCCAGCAGCCAAGATCGGGTATCACCCCTCCACTTT	CASSQDRVSPLHF
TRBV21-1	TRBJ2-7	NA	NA	TGTGCCAGCAGCAAAATCTCGGCACTGTCCCTATTCAGCTCCTACGAGCAGTACTTC	CASSKISALSLFSSYEQYF
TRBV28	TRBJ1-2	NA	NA	TGTGCCAGCAGTTACAGGGATATTAACTATGGCTACACCTTC	CASSYRDINYGYTF
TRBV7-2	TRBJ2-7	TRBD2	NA	TGTGCCAGCAGCCGAAGCGGGGACCGCTCCTACGAGCAGTACTTC	CASSRSGDRSYEQYF
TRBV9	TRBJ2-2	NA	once	TGTGCCAGCAGCGTAGCTCTGGGTATCGGGGAGCTGTTTTTT	CASSVALGIGELFF
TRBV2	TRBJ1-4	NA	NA	TGTGCCAGCAGTGAAGGGAGGGCGACTAATGAAAAACTGTTTTTT	CASSEGRATNEKLFF
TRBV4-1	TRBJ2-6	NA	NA	TGCGCCAGCAGCCAAGGAGTTCCTGGGGCCAACGTCCTGACTTTC	CASSQGVPGANVLTF
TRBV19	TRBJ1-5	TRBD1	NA	TGTGCCAGTAGCCACACGACAGGGCCAAGGCAGCCCCAGCATTTT	CASSHTTGPRQPQHF
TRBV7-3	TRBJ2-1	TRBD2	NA	TGTGCCAGCGGAACAAGCGGGGGCTACAATGAGCAGTTCTTC	CASGTSGGYNEQFF
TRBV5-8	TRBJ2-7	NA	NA	TGTGCCAGCAGCCGGAGGGGACTCAGCTCCTACGAGCAGTACTTC	CASSRRGLSSYEQYF
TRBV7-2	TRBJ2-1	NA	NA	TGTGCCAGCAGCTTCCGGGGGACCCAGATGCGTTACAATGAGCAGTTCTTC	CASSFRGTQMRYNEQFF
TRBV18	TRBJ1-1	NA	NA	TGTGCCAGCTCACCAGGAGGGTCCCTTGGGGTATTT	CASSPGGSLGVF
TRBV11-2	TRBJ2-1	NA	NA	TGTGCCAGCAGCTCCTCTAATTTCAATGAGCAGTTCTTC	CASSSSNFNEQFF
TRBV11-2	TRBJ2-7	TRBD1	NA	TGTGCCAGCAGCTTAGCGGCGGACAGGGGGACAACGGGAGAGCAGTACTTC	CASSLAADRGTTGEQYF
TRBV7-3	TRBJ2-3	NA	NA	TGTGCCAGCAGCTTAAGTGGCCCTAGCACAGATACGCAGTATTTT	CASSLSGPSTDTQYF
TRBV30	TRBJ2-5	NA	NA	TGTGCCTGGAGTGCCTTGGAGCGGCAAGAGACCCAGTACTTC	CAWSALERQETQYF
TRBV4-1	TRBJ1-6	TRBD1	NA	TGCGCCAGCAGCCAAGGGAAGGACAGGGCCTATAATTCACCCCTCCACTTT	CASSQGKDRAYNSPLHF
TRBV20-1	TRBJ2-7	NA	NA	TGCAGTTGCACCCACCGAGGCGAGCAGTACTTC	CSCTHRGEQYF
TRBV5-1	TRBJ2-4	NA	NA	TGCGCCAGCAGCGAGCCCAAGACGGAGACCAACATTCAGTACTTC	CASSEPKTETNIQYF
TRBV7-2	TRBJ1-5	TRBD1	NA	TGTGCCAGCGGTGGACAGGGAATGAATCAGCCCCAGCATTTT	CASGGQGMNQPQHF
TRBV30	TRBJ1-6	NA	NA	TGTACCTGGAGTGTAGGGCGGAGGGATGGCTCACCCCTCCACTTT	CTWSVGRRDGSPLHF
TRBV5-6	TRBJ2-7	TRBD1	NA	TGTGCCAGCAGCCACGGGACAGGGTACTTCGAGCAGTACTTC	CASSHGTGYFEQYF
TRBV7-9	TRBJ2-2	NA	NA	TGTGCCAGCAGCGTCGTGGTGGAGGCCGGGGAGCTGTTTTTT	CASSVVVEAGELFF